The 21 T cell receptor beta chains in this list originate from one sample, sequenced in a study of T-cell reconstitution after alpha-beta-depleted transplantation in children. Unique molecular identifiers were incorporated when the TCRbeta library was constructed. TCRdb reprocessed the PCR reads with MiXCR, giving one entry per CDR3 protein. The table has hundreds of thousands of distinct CDR3 sequences, approximately 14% seen once. This sample comprised PBMCs, obtained before TCRalphabeta/CD19-depleted stem cell transplant. The receptors come from a girl aged 2 to 9 with congenital amegakaryocytic thrombocytopenia, due to receive a stem cell transplant.

This clonotype has a handful of counts. This chain uses TRBV3-1 with TRBJ2-7; a possible D gene is TRBD2 (6 bases). V was clipped by 9 bases and J by 3 bases, with 18 bases between them. Germline-derived CDR1 and CDR2 are LGHDT and YNNKEL (reference sequence). There are 14 residues in the CDR3. CDR3 residues: CASAIAAAGYEQYF. In DNA, the CDR3 is TGTGCCAGTGCCATAGCGGCTGCGGGCTACGAGCAGTACTTC.

The chain recombines TRBV6-1 with TRBJ2-7; possibly TRBD2 for D (6 bases). The CDR3 covers 14 residues. V was pared by 8 bases and J by 6 bases, with 20 bases between. Germline loops: CDR1 MNHNS, CDR2 SASEGT. The CDR3 nucleotides read TGTGCCAGCTCACCTGCGAGCGGGCTAGGCGAGCAGTACTTC. This gives the protein CASSPASGLGEQYF.

This clonotype was counted many times. The rearrangement links TRBV5-1 to TRBJ1-2; 9 bases agree with TRBD1. The germline V gene encodes CDR1 SGHRS and CDR2 YFSETQ. The CDR3 consists of 16 residues. J was trimmed by 2 bases and V by 4 bases; bases with no gene match: 9. CDR3 DNA: TGCGCCAGCAGCGGAGGGGACAGGGCTTTCAACTATGGCTACACCTTC. This gives the protein CASSGGDRAFNYGYTF.

Points on this clonotype: A much bigger clone sits one base away, suggesting this may be a read error. This sequence joins TRBV27 and TRBJ2-3; D might be TRBD1 (6 bases). CDR3 length: 14 amino acids. The germline V gene has CDR1 MNHEY and CDR2 SMNVEV (reference sequence). CDR3 region: CASSLGAFTETQYF. The CDR3 region has the DNA TGTGCCAGCAGCCTGGGGGCGTTCACAGAGACGCAGTATTTT.

There are many counts of this clonotype. J is TRBJ2-4 and V is TRBV6-1; 10 bases are shared with TRBD1. The CDR3 runs to 14 residues. With 4 bases clipped from V and 5 bases from J, the junction kept 2 bases outside the gene matches. The germline V gene has CDR1 MNHNS and CDR2 SASEGT. DNA for the CDR3: TGTGCCAGCAGTGCCGGACAGGGGGAAAACATTCAGTACTTC. This encodes CASSAGQGENIQYF.

The chain employs TRBV20-1 and TRBJ2-7; 8 nucleotides line up with TRBD1. Germline V CDR1 and CDR2: DFQATT, SNEGSKA (reference sequence). Trimming at V came to 3 bases and at J to 0 bases, leaving 10 bases not matched to a gene. The CDR3 is 16 amino acids. The CDR3: CSARETGVSPSYEQYF. CDR3 nucleotides: TGCAGTGCTAGGGAGACAGGGGTGTCACCCTCCTACGAGCAGTACTTC.

This clonotype was recorded many times. V is TRBV15 and J is TRBJ1-5; D gene unclear. Trimming removed 0 bases from V and 0 bases from J, with 18 bases in between. The CDR3 is 19 amino acids. CDR1 and CDR2 from the germline V gene are LNHNV and YYDKDF (reference sequence). In DNA, the CDR3 is TGTGCCACCAGCAGAGATCCATTGGGTCTTAGTTTTAGCAATCAGCCCCAGCATTTT. Its translation is CATSRDPLGLSFSNQPQHF.

Only a few counts were recorded for this clonotype. A read error may explain this, as a much larger clone is one base away. The V and J genes are TRBV7-6 and TRBJ2-2; D remains unclear. CDR3 length: 12 residues. V was cut by 5 bases and J by 4 bases, with 5 bases left in between. Germline CDR1 SGHVS, CDR2 FNYEAQ. The CDR3 coding sequence is TGTGCCAGCAGCCGGGCCACCGGGGAGCTGTTTTTT. Protein sequence: CASSRATGELFF.

This clonotype has at least ten counts. V is TRBV29-1 and J is TRBJ2-7; 8 nucleotides agree with TRBD1. Germline V gene data show CDR1 as SQVTM and CDR2 as ANQGSEA. The CDR3 has 13 amino acids. V lost 7 bases and J lost 0; bases outside the gene matches: 5. The CDR3 spells CSAQDRASYEQYF. The CDR3 DNA sequence: TGCAGCGCGCAGGACAGGGCCTCCTACGAGCAGTACTTC.

The chain combines TRBV12-3 or TRBV12-4 with TRBJ1-6, with 10 bases fitting TRBD1. V gave up 7 bases and J gave up 7 bases; unmatched junction bases: 4. This CDR3 contains 14 residues. In nucleotides, the CDR3 is TGTGCCAGCACCCGACAGGGGGCGAATTCACCCCTCCACTTT. Its protein is CASTRQGANSPLHF.

This chain uses TRBV25-1 with TRBJ2-5; no clear D gene. This CDR3 spans 12 amino acids. Germline V gene lookup returns CDR1 MGHDK and CDR2 SYGVNS. Trimming took off 1 base at V and 12 bases at J, with 12 bases between the two ends. The CDR3 is CASSESQFREYF. The CDR3 nucleotides read TGTGCCAGCAGTGAATCCCAGTTTCGTGAGTACTTC.

This clonotype was seen a few times. The chain couples TRBV5-1 to TRBJ2-5; D might be TRBD1 (6 bases). Germline V gene lookup returns CDR1 SGHRS and CDR2 YFSETQ. The CDR3 covers 15 residues. V lost 4 bases, J lost 1 base, and 14 bases lay in between. The CDR3 region has the DNA TGCGCCAGCAGCCAAGGGGGACACCTCCAAGAGACCCAGTACTTC. It translates to CASSQGGHLQETQYF.

The chain has TRBV24-1 and TRBJ2-1, with D possibly TRBD1 on 6 matching bases. Germline V gene lookup returns CDR1 KGHDR and CDR2 SFDVKD. This CDR3 contains 13 residues. With 4 bases removed from V and 10 bases from J, the gap between germline ends came to 13 bases. CDR3 sequence: CATSELQGREQFF. The CDR3 bases are TGTGCCACCAGTGAGCTACAGGGAAGAGAGCAGTTCTTC.

The chain is built from TRBV28 and TRBJ2-4; 10 bases line up with TRBD2. This CDR3 has 15 residues. J gave up 10 bases and V 4 bases, and 10 bases lay outside the gene matches. From germline, CDR1 is MDHEN and CDR2 SYDVKM. The CDR3 sequence: CASSYIGASGSIQYF. DNA for the CDR3: TGTGCCAGCAGTTATATAGGGGCTAGCGGGAGTATTCAGTACTTC.

This clonotype occurred many times. The chain couples TRBV10-3 to TRBJ2-1; D remains unclear. The germline gives CDR1 ENHRY, CDR2 SYGVKD. This CDR3 region has 15 residues. Between the trimmed V and J ends, which lost 3 bases and 5 bases, there was a span of 14 bases. The CDR3 region has the DNA TGTGCCATCAGTGATCCAAGGTTTACCAACAATGAGCAGTTCTTC. Encoded protein: CAISDPRFTNNEQFF.

In this sample, this clonotype turned up many times. This chain uses TRBV7-2 with TRBJ1-3; D remains unclear. The CDR3 loop spans 15 amino acids. V gave up 6 bases and J gave up 0 bases, with 12 bases separating them. Germline assignment: CDR1 SGHTA and CDR2 FQGNSA. CDR3: CASRTLQNSGNTIYF. DNA for the CDR3: TGTGCCAGCAGGACTCTGCAAAACTCTGGAAACACCATATATTTT.

This clonotype was observed many times. In nucleotides, the CDR3 is TGCAGCGTTGAATCCGGCTTCCGGGGGCGCGGAGTTTTAGAGCAGTTCTTC. Its protein is CSVESGFRGRGVLEQFF. The chain recombines TRBV29-1 with TRBJ2-1, with D perhaps being TRBD1 or TRBD2 (6 bases each). CDR1 and CDR2 from the germline V gene are SQVTM and ANQGSEA. CDR3 length: 17 amino acids. Trimming left V 2 bases short and J 10 bases short, with 27 bases between.

This clonotype was detected only a few times. V and J are TRBV20-1 and TRBJ1-4; D is perhaps TRBD1 (5 bases). V was clipped by 4 bases and J by 3 bases, with 9 bases between them. CDR1 is DFQATT and CDR2 is SNEGSKA in the germline V gene (reference sequence). This CDR3 is 13 amino acids long. The CDR3 region has the DNA TGCAGTGCTATTTGGGGACCTAATGAAAAACTGTTTTTT. This codes for CSAIWGPNEKLFF.

This clonotype came up many times. The genes are TRBV3-1 and TRBJ2-5; D is undetermined. Germline CDR1 and CDR2: LGHDT and YNNKEL (reference sequence). The CDR3 is made up of 15 amino acids. The V end lost 0 bases, the J end lost 7 bases, and 15 bases lay between the germline ends. CDR3 sequence: CASSQDFVGRRTQYF. The CDR3 nucleotides are TGTGCCAGCAGCCAAGACTTTGTCGGTCGGAGGACCCAGTACTTC.

This clonotype was seen more than once but under ten times. The gene calls are TRBV11-2 and TRBJ1-6; tentative D call: TRBD1 (5 bases). The germline V gene has CDR1 SGHAT and CDR2 FQNNGV. The V and J ends lost 3 bases and 7 bases respectively, with 13 bases between them. This CDR3 is built from 15 residues. CDR3 sequence (DNA): TGTGCCAGCAGCTTCGCCAGGGAGGCGAATTCACCCCTCCACTTT. The encoded protein is CASSFAREANSPLHF.

This clonotype was seen ten or more times. The CDR3 protein is CASSSLGSYNEQFF. The DNA for the CDR3 is TGTGCCAGCAGTTCCTTAGGCTCCTACAATGAGCAGTTCTTC. The V call is TRBV2, the J call TRBJ2-1; D unresolved. The CDR3 totals 14 residues. Trimming left V 5 bases short and J 0 bases short, with 8 bases between. Germline CDR1 SNHLY, CDR2 FYNNEI.